This TCR beta chain was recorded in a study of cytomegalovirus exposure and HLA in healthy donors. The PCR made use of 60 Vbeta and 13 Jbeta primers. TCRdb keeps only in-frame clones here, not all; method: immunoSEQ multiplex PCR. The sample has over 150,000 clones; roughly 80% are singletons. Donors had nominal health at sampling but likely had unrecorded immune exposures. The sequence was obtained from a male donor in good health and CMV-seronegative. The specimen was PBMCs.

CDR3 in amino acids: CASSQDPGWTYNEQFF. CDR3 nucleotides: TGTGCCAGCAGCCAAGATCCAGGGTGGACCTACAATGAGCAGTTCTTC. This chain uses TRBV4-2 with TRBJ2-1, with D possibly being TRBD1 (5 bases). The CDR3 runs to 16 residues. The V end was cut by 0 bases, the J end by 2 bases, with 11 bases between. Germline V lookup: CDR1 LGHNA, CDR2 YNFKEQ.